This section outlines one TCR beta chain sequence together with its context. This clonotype was detected only a few times. Its antigen target is currently unknown. No much larger clone is present one base from it, and per-base qualities are unavailable. Sequencer: Illumina NovaSeq 6000. TCRalpha and TCRbeta cDNA libraries were constructed by 5'RACE with constant-segment primers, with sample barcodes and unique molecular identifiers being introduced. RNA was extracted from every sample with Trizol reagent. Libraries were amplified in two PCR steps, with a second sample barcode and Illumina TruSeq adapters added in the second step. Sequencing of libraries was performed on an Illumina NovaSeq with 2 x 150 bp paired-end reads. Per the authors' processing: Reads were demultiplexed and collapsed into UMI-guided consensus sequences with migec v1.2.7. Using mixcr v2.1.11, UMI consensuses were aligned to TRA and TRB V and J templates and then assembled into clonotypes. Expanded or contracted clonotypes were those called significant by both edgeR and NoisET, with noise models trained on biological replicates. For edgeR calls, a false discovery rate-adjusted p below 0.01 and a log2 fold-change threshold of 1 were applied. As an exploratory analysis of dynamics, PCA with hierarchical clustering was applied to max-normalized trajectories of the 1000 most abundant clonotypes. Separately sequenced CD4+ and CD8+ repertoires were used to assign a CD4 or CD8 phenotype to each responding clone. The public sequencing data were trimmed at Q25 with fastp and processed into clonotypes with MiXCR by TCRdb, which kept only in-frame beta chains. Each CDR3 protein gets just one entry, which takes the most common genes and DNA from the rows behind it. These V and J calls rely on TCRdb rather than the paper's analysis. For this sample there are roughly 260,000 distinct CDR3 sequences; 15% to 20% appear just once. 3.5% to 4% of the sample belongs to the ten largest clones.

The cysteine opens and the phenylalanine closes a CDR3 of 14 amino acids. Only the CDR3 DNA stays, 42 bases, in frame from base 1. V lost 5 bases and J lost 0 bases; the stretch between them is 8 bases long. From a lookup of the germline V gene, CDR1 and CDR2 are KGHSH and LQKENI. The data are from a study of T-cell memory formation after mild COVID-19 (dated by TCRdb to the early 2020s). Broadly, across the study: Most TCR sequence clusters were specific to one of the two donors. Longitudinal TCRalpha and TCRbeta repertoire sequencing tracked T-cell clones expanding and contracting after mild COVID-19 in two donors. The cohort was made up of two young adult volunteers, one female and one male, who were previously healthy.

Study-wide conclusions, independent of this receptor: Contracting CD4+ clones appeared mostly in the CM and EM memory subsets, whereas CD8+ clones were enriched in EMRA. Some responding clones were detected in pre-infection memory, which suggested that pre-existing cross-reactive memory T cells had joined the SARS-CoV-2 response. The study covered only a couple of mild cases, and larger cohorts including severe cases with pre-infection samples were considered necessary. From day 15 to 85, contracting clones showed balanced CD4/CD8 phenotypes, whereas a second wave of clones that expanded from day 15 to 37 leaned towards CD4+. SARS-CoV-2 specificity was not confirmed for the second-wave clones peaking on day 37.

PBMCs were isolated by Ficoll-Paque density gradient centrifugation. The chain couples TRBV18 to TRBJ2-1, with no confident D gene call. The sequence was obtained from a man between 18 and 29 years old who had mild COVID-19 (a few samples of this study predate the infection). The sample titles of this study are shuffled in the database, so cell type and time point are left out; the donor was told from shared clones. Sequencing used PBMCs or a T cell subset sorted from them (not recorded which). The sequenced DNA is TGTGCCAGCTCATCGGTGGGCTCCTACAATGAGCAGTTCTTC. Translated, this gives CASSSVGSYNEQFF.